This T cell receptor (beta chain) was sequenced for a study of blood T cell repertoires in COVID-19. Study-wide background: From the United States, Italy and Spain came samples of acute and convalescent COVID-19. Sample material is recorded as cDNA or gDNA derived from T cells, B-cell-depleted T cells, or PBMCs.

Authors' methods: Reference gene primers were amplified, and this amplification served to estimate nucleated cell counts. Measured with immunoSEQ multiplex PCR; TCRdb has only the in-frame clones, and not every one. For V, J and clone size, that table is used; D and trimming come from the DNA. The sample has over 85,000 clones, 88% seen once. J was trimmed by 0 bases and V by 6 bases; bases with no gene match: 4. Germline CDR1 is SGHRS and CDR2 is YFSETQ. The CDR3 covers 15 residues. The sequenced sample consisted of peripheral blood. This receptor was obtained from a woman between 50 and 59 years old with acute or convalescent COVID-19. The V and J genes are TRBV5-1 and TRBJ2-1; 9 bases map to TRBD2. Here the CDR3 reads CASTRLADSYNEQFF. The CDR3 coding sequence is TGCGCCAGCACACGACTAGCGGACTCCTACAATGAGCAGTTCTTC.